This T cell receptor beta chain comes out of a study of response to subunit inactivated influenza vaccine. MiXCR, applied by TCRdb to the RT-PCR reads, yields one record per CDR3 protein. Counted here are roughly 570,000 distinct CDR3 sequences, roughly 15% occurring once; the ten biggest clones make up 11%. Overall study findings and caveats: Seasonal influenza vaccination, on each occasion, was suggested by the authors to recruit few new T cells.

This clonotype was detected a few times. Antigen unknown. The germline CDR1 and CDR2 sequences are SQVTM and ANQGSEA. The CDR3 has 12 residues. The V and J ends lost 6 bases and 1 base respectively, with 9 bases between them. This TCR derives from a man in his fifties or sixties who received an inactivated influenza vaccine. The input for sequencing was PBMCs from blood, taken 11 to 12 days after vaccination. The genes are TRBV29-1 and TRBJ2-5; no clear D. In nucleotides, the CDR3 is TGCAGCGTCACACCGACCCAAGAGACCCAGTACTTC. It yields the protein CSVTPTQETQYF.